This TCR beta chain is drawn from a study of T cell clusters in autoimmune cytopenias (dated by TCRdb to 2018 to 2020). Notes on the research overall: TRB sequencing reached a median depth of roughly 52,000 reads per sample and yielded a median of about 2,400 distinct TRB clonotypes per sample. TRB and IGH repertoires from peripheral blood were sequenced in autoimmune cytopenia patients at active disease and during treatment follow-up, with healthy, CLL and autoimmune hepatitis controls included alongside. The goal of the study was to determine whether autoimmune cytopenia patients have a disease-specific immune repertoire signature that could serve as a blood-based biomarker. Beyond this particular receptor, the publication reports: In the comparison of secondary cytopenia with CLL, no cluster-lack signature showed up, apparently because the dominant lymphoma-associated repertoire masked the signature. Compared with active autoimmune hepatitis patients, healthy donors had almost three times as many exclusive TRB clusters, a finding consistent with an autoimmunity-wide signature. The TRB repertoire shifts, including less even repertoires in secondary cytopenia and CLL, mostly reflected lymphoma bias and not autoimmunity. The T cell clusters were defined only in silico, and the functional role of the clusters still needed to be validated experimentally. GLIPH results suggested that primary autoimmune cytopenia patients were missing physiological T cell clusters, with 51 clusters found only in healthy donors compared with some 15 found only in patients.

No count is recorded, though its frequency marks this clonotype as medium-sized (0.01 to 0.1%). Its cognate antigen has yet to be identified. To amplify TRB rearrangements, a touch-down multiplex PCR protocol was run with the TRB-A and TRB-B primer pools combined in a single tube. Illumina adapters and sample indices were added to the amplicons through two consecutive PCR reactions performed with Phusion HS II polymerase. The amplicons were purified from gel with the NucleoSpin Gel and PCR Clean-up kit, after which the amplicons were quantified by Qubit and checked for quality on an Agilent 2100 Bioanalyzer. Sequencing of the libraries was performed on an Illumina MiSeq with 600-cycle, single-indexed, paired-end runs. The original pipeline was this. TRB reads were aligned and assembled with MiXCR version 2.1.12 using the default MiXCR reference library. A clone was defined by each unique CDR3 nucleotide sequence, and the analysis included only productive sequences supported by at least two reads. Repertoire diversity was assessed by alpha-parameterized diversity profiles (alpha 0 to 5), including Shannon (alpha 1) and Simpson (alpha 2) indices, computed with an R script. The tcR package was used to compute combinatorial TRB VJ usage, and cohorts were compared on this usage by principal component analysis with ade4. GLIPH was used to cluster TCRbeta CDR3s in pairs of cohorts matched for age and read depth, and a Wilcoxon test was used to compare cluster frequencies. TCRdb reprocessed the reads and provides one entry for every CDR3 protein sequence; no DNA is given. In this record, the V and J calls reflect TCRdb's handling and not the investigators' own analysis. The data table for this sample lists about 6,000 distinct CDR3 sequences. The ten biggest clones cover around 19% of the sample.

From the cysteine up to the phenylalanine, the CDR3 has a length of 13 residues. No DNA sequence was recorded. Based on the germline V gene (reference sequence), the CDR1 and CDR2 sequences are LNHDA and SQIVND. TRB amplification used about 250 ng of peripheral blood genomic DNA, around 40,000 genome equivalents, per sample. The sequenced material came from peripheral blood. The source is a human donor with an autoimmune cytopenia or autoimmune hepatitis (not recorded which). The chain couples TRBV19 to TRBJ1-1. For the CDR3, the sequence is CASPPRAGTEAFF.